Below are 22 T cell receptor beta chains sequenced from a single sample in a study of graft-versus-host responses after intestinal transplantation. No antigen has been identified for these receptors. Profiled with immunoSEQ multiplex PCR; TCRdb holds only in-frame clones, not every one. The sample yields 80,000 to 100,000 clones, less than 90% seen once. The sample in question was unstimulated CD4+ T cells sorted from spleen or lymph node cells, obtained before intestinal transplant. The receptors derive from a human donor who received an intestinal transplant.

This rearrangement joins TRBV18 to TRBJ1-3, with D unclear. Germline loops: CDR1 KGHSH, CDR2 LQKENI. With 2 bases removed from V and 2 bases from J, the gap between germline ends came to 10 bases. The CDR3 loop spans 15 amino acids. CDR3 nucleotide sequence: TGTGCCAGCTCACCAAACAGTATCCCTGGAAACACCATATATTTT. This sequence encodes CASSPNSIPGNTIYF.

The chain recombines TRBV5-1 with TRBJ1-3, with D possibly being TRBD1 (6 bases). The CDR3 covers 14 residues. Trimming shortened V by 0 bases and J by 2 bases, and 6 bases separated the two germline ends. CDR1 and CDR2 from the germline V gene are SGHRS and YFSETQ. For the CDR3, the DNA is TGCGCCAGCAGCTTGGACAGGGCTGGAAACACCATATATTTT. Translation gives CASSLDRAGNTIYF.

As DNA, the CDR3 is TGTGCCAGCAGTTCCCGCCGGGACAGCTCCTACGAGCAGTACTTC. Translating gives CASSSRRDSSYEQYF. The chain links TRBV27 to TRBJ2-7; 7 bases agree with TRBD1. Germline values: CDR1 MNHEY, CDR2 SMNVEV (reference sequence). The trim removed 4 bases at V and 0 bases at J, leaving 6 bases unmatched. The CDR3 is 15 amino acids.

V gene TRBV28 combines with J gene TRBJ1-1; 9 bases are shared with TRBD1. Germline trimming cut 6 bases from V and 5 bases from J; bases unmatched to any gene: 7. Germline V gives CDR1 MDHEN, CDR2 SYDVKM. The CDR3 is made up of 14 amino acids. The CDR3 loop reads CASSLTGGQTEAFF. The CDR3 DNA reads TGTGCCAGCAGCCTTACAGGGGGCCAGACTGAAGCTTTCTTT.

The V gene is TRBV27, the J gene TRBJ2-6; weak D call: TRBD1 (5 bases). This CDR3 comprises 15 residues. Germline CDR1 and CDR2: MNHEY and SMNVEV (reference sequence). V shed 5 bases and J shed 2 bases, with 10 bases lying between them. The CDR3 sequence is CASSPRQTGANVLTF. CDR3 sequence (DNA): TGTGCCAGCAGTCCCCGACAGACTGGGGCCAACGTCCTGACTTTC.

The genes are TRBV19 and TRBJ1-5; D is perhaps TRBD1 (6 bases). V lost 4 bases and J lost 9, with 19 bases in between. Germline V gene data show CDR1 as LNHDA and CDR2 as SQIVND (reference sequence). The CDR3 runs 15 residues. In nucleotides, the CDR3 is TGTGCCAGTAGTACCACAGGGAGTAGCGGGCGGCCCCAGCATTTT. Its protein product is CASSTTGSSGRPQHF.

In its sample, this clone was seen once. V usage is TRBV25-1 and J usage is TRBJ2-7; D is unclear. The CDR3 extends over 15 amino acids. Germline assignment: CDR1 MGHDK and CDR2 SYGVNS. The V and J ends lost 7 bases and 6 bases respectively, with 22 bases between them. The CDR3 region is CASMSMAAPTGEQYF. In nucleotides, the CDR3 is TGTGCCAGCATGTCGATGGCAGCTCCCACGGGCGAGCAGTACTTC.

This chain joins TRBV5-6 and TRBJ1-5; D call uncertain. Trimming stripped 1 base from V and 5 bases from J, with 10 bases between. CDR1 and CDR2 from the germline V gene are SGHDT and YYEEEE. CDR3 length: 14 residues. This CDR3 is CASSLFGGDQPQHF. DNA for the CDR3: TGTGCCAGCAGCTTGTTCGGCGGGGATCAGCCCCAGCATTTT.

CDR3 residues: CASSYGTSDTDTQYF. The CDR3 bases are TGTGCCAGCAGTTACGGGACTAGCGACACAGATACGCAGTATTTT. The rearrangement uses TRBV6-5 and TRBJ2-3; 10 bases align to TRBD2. The V and J ends lost 2 bases and 2 bases, in that order; junction bases with no gene match: 1. Germline V gives CDR1 MNHEY, CDR2 SVGAGI. The CDR3 sequence is 15 residues long.

CDR3 residues: CASSLRRTYNEQFF. DNA of the CDR3: TGTGCCAGCAGCTTGCGGAGGACGTACAATGAGCAGTTCTTC. This chain connects TRBV5-6 to TRBJ2-1; TRBD2 is a possible D gene (5 bases). Germline V CDR1 and CDR2: SGHDT, YYEEEE. Trimming removed 1 base at V and 4 bases at J, with 9 bases between. This CDR3 is built from 14 residues.

The gene calls are TRBV27 and TRBJ1-3; TRBD1 matches 10 bases. The V gene end was trimmed by 5 bases and the J gene end by 4 bases; junction bases not matched to a gene: 14. Germline CDR1 MNHEY, CDR2 SMNVEV (reference sequence). The CDR3 extends over 18 amino acids. The CDR3 reads CASSPLAGTGASGNTIYF. In nucleotides, the CDR3 is TGTGCCAGCAGTCCCCTAGCCGGGACAGGGGCGTCAGGAAACACCATATATTTT.

The chain combines TRBV6-6 with TRBJ2-3, with D possibly matching TRBD2 (5 bases). Germline lookup yields CDR1 MNHNY and CDR2 SVGAGI (reference sequence). Trimming removed 2 bases at V and 4 bases at J, with 10 bases between. The CDR3 has 14 amino acids. This chain's CDR3 is CASSYVPRADTQYF. CDR3 coding DNA: TGTGCCAGCAGTTACGTCCCGCGGGCAGATACGCAGTATTTT.

The V call is TRBV18, the J call TRBJ2-7, with 11 bases identical to TRBD1. The V gene's germline CDR1 is KGHSH and CDR2 LQKENI. There are 15 residues in the CDR3. Trimming removed 3 bases from V and 4 bases from J; junction bases left unmatched: 5. Here the CDR3 reads CASSPRDRGIYEQYF. CDR3 DNA: TGTGCCAGCTCACCCCGGGACAGGGGGATATACGAGCAGTACTTC.

The chain recombines TRBV28 with TRBJ2-7; no definite D call. Per germline, CDR1 MDHEN and CDR2 SYDVKM. V lost 1 base, J lost 0 bases, and 16 bases lay in between. There are 17 residues in the CDR3. This CDR3 is CASSLSFPGLLSYEQYF. The CDR3 nucleotides are TGTGCCAGCAGTTTATCATTCCCAGGCTTGCTCTCCTACGAGCAGTACTTC.

The V and J genes are TRBV28 and TRBJ1-2; tentative D call: TRBD1 (6 bases). Germline V CDR1 and CDR2: MDHEN, SYDVKM. V was cut by 7 bases and J by 5 bases, with 11 bases left in between. This CDR3 contains 12 residues. The CDR3 region is CASNQDSYGYTF. DNA of the CDR3: TGTGCCAGCAACCAGGACAGTTATGGCTACACCTTC.

The CDR3 region is CASSVDPEGGWNTEAFF. CDR3 DNA: TGTGCCAGCAGCGTAGATCCCGAGGGAGGGTGGAACACTGAAGCTTTCTTT. This sequence joins TRBV9 and TRBJ1-1; D gene ambiguous. The V gene lost 0 bases and the J gene lost 1 base, with 16 bases spanning the gap. This CDR3 has 17 amino acids. Germline CDR1 SGDLS, CDR2 YYNGEE.

This chain joins TRBV5-6 and TRBJ2-5; 12 bases line up with TRBD1. The CDR3 is 15 residues long. The germline gives CDR1 SGHDT, CDR2 YYEEEE. Trimming at V came to 4 bases and at J to 11 bases, leaving 12 bases not matched to a gene. The CDR3 region has the DNA TGTGCCAGCAGCGCGGGGACAGGGGGCTGGGAAGAGCAGTACTTC. Its protein is CASSAGTGGWEEQYF.

The rearrangement links TRBV5-1 to TRBJ2-1, with TRBD2 identical over 8 bases. After removal of 5 bases from V and 4 bases from J, the junction contained 8 bases not matched to a gene. Germline V gives CDR1 SGHRS, CDR2 YFSETQ. The CDR3 covers 15 residues. The CDR3 DNA sequence: TGCGCCAGCAGAAAGCCGGGACTAGAATACAATGAGCAGTTCTTC. Its protein is CASRKPGLEYNEQFF.

The chain has TRBV30 and TRBJ1-3; D may be TRBD1 (6 bases). The germline CDR1 and CDR2 sequences are GTSNPN and SVGIG (reference sequence). The ends were cut back, 2 bases at V and 3 bases at J, with 11 bases in the middle. The CDR3 totals 14 residues. The CDR3 region has the DNA TGTGCCTGGAGTAAACAGGGAATTGGAAACACCATATATTTT. This sequence encodes CAWSKQGIGNTIYF.

This clone was recorded only once. The chain carries TRBV6-1 and TRBJ2-3, with D tentatively TRBD1 (6 bases). The CDR3 contains 12 residues. The germline CDR1 and CDR2 sequences are MNHNS and SASEGT. Trimming cost V 0 bases and J 9 bases, with 7 bases left between them. The CDR3 loop is CASSEARGTQYF. The CDR3 region has the DNA TGTGCCAGCAGTGAAGCGAGGGGGACGCAGTATTTT.

The chain employs TRBV28 and TRBJ2-1; D remains unclear. This CDR3 comprises 16 residues. The germline V gene encodes CDR1 MDHEN and CDR2 SYDVKM. V gave up 3 bases and J gave up 6 bases, with 18 bases separating them. CDR3 in amino acids: CASSFFRALTRNEQFF. CDR3 DNA sequence: TGTGCCAGCAGTTTCTTCCGCGCCCTCACCCGCAATGAGCAGTTCTTC.

This clone has just one count. The chain recombines TRBV28 with TRBJ1-5; D may be TRBD1 (5 bases). Trimming took off 9 bases at V and 6 bases at J, with 18 bases between the two ends. This CDR3 has 14 amino acids. CDR1 and CDR2 (germline): MDHEN, SYDVKM. CDR3 loop: CASQLLGGGQPQHF. CDR3 DNA: TGTGCCAGTCAATTGTTGGGGGGGGGTCAGCCCCAGCATTTT.